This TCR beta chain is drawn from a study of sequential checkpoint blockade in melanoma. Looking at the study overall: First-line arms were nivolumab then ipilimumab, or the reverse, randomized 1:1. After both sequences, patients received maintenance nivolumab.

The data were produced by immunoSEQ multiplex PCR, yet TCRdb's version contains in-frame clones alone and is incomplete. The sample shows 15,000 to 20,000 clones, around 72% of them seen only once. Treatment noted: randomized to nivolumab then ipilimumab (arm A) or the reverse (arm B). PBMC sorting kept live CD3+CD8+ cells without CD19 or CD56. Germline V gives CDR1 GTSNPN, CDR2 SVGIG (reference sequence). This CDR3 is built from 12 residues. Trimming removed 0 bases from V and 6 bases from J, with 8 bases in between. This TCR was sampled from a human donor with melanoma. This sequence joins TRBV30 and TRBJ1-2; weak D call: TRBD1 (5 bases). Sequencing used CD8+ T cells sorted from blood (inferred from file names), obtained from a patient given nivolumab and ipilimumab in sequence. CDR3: CAWSVYRHGYTF. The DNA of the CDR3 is TGTGCCTGGAGTGTGTACAGGCATGGCTACACCTTC.